This entry features one T cell receptor (beta chain) sequence. This receptor's antigen is unknown. No clone much larger than this one lies a single base away; base qualities are absent. These data originate in a study of T cell changes during pregnancy in multiple sclerosis (dated by TCRdb to 2018 to 2020). With respect to the entire study: In women with multiple sclerosis, the researchers looked at how the T cell repertoire shifted as pregnancy progressed.

Library creation used the immunoSEQ multiplex PCR assay. The clones in this table, taken by TCRdb from immuneACCESS, are in-frame only. Not every clone is retained; where verified, under half of the shortfall comes from an unresolved V gene, and the cause of the rest is unknown. In this sample the table shows 35,000 to 55,000 clones, around 94% of which occur a single time. The ten largest account for 1.3% of the sample. There are 14 amino acids in the CDR3, from cysteine to phenylalanine inclusive. Only CDR3 DNA is held: 42 bases, read in frame from base 1. The CDR1 and CDR2 encoded by the germline V gene are ENHRY and SYGVKD. The V and J ends are trimmed by 3 bases and 2 bases, leaving 11 bases between them.

The sequenced sample was peripheral blood. The rearrangement joined TRBV10-3 to TRBJ2-7; the D call is tentative, TRBD1 or TRBD2, as each matches 6 bases. The receptor comes from a female donor with multiple sclerosis, enrolled in a pregnancy study. The CDR3 is CAISEGGLPYEQYF. The sequenced DNA: TGTGCCATCAGTGAAGGGGGACTGCCCTACGAGCAGTACTTC.